These 27 T cell receptor beta chains were sequenced from one sample in a study of cytomegalovirus exposure and HLA in healthy donors. TCRdb's copy holds only in-frame clones and misses some; the assay was immunoSEQ multiplex PCR. The sample includes fewer than 150,000 clones, roughly 86% seen only once; the top ten take less than 1.5%. Input material: PBMCs. The source of these receptors is a young man in good health and CMV-seronegative.

This clone was detected only a few times. The chain couples TRBV5-1 to TRBJ2-1, with 7 bases aligning to TRBD2. V lost 2 bases to trimming and J lost 6 bases; unmatched junction nucleotides: 8. Germline CDR1 and CDR2: SGHRS and YFSETQ. The CDR3 has 15 residues. CDR3 residues: CASSFGGSVSNEQFF. In DNA form, the CDR3 reads TGCGCCAGCAGCTTTGGCGGGAGCGTCTCCAATGAGCAGTTCTTC.

The chain combines TRBV27 with TRBJ1-5, with D hard to call. CDR3 length equals 14 residues. V was shortened by 6 bases and J by 3 bases, with 12 bases between the two germline ends. Germline lookup yields CDR1 MNHEY and CDR2 SMNVEV (reference sequence). The CDR3 region has the DNA TGTGCCAGCAGCTCTAAACGGGACAATCAGCCCCAGCATTTT. Its translation is CASSSKRDNQPQHF.

The CDR3: CASSQGLAGATGELFF. As DNA, the CDR3 is TGCGCCAGCAGCCAAGGTCTAGCGGGGGCCACCGGGGAGCTGTTTTTT. V is TRBV4-3 and J is TRBJ2-2, with 10 bases that match TRBD2. Trimming removed 1 base from V and 4 bases from J; junction bases left unmatched: 3. CDR1 is LGHNA and CDR2 is YSLEER in the germline V gene. The CDR3 runs 16 residues.

This clone came up a few times. V gene TRBV6-5 combines with J gene TRBJ2-7; maybe TRBD2 (6 bases). Trimming removed 8 bases from V and 2 bases from J, with 13 bases in between. Germline values: CDR1 MNHEY, CDR2 SVGAGI. The CDR3 runs to 13 residues. The CDR3 protein is CASHSGDTYEQYF. For the CDR3, the DNA is TGTGCCAGCCATAGCGGAGATACCTACGAGCAGTACTTC.

J is TRBJ1-5 and V is TRBV15; D remains unclear. The CDR3 consists of 13 residues. With 5 bases removed from V and 9 bases from J, the gap between germline ends came to 14 bases. Germline CDR1 and CDR2: LNHNV and YYDKDF (reference sequence). The CDR3: CATSETRTGPQHF. The CDR3 DNA reads TGTGCCACCAGCGAGACACGAACCGGGCCCCAGCATTTT. The whole variable domain, remainder taken from reference TRBV15 and TRBJ1-5, is DAMVIQNPRYQVTQFGKPVTLSCSQTLNHNVMYWYQQKSSQAPKLLFHYYDKDFNNEADTPDNFQSRRPNTSFCFLDIRSPGLGDTAMYLCATSETRTGPQHFGDGTRLSIL.

The chain is built from TRBV27 and TRBJ1-5; no reliable D call. Germline V lookup: CDR1 MNHEY, CDR2 SMNVEV (reference sequence). This CDR3 region has 13 residues. With 6 bases removed from V and 4 bases from J, the gap between germline ends came to 10 bases. The CDR3 region is CASSETSNQPQHF. The CDR3 bases are TGTGCCAGCAGCGAGACTTCGAATCAGCCCCAGCATTTT.

This chain uses TRBV6-1 with TRBJ2-3; maybe TRBD2 (6 bases). Germline values: CDR1 MNHNS, CDR2 SASEGT. Between the trimmed V and J ends, which lost 8 bases and 0 bases, there was a span of 15 bases. The CDR3 has 15 amino acids. For the CDR3, the DNA is TGTGCCAGCCGAGTCAAGGGAGGAAGCACAGATACGCAGTATTTT. This translates into CASRVKGGSTDTQYF.

The gene calls are TRBV10-1 and TRBJ2-3; D unresolved. Deletions cut 0 bases from V and 8 bases from J, with 15 bases between. The CDR3 contains 15 residues. The V gene's germline CDR1 is WNHNN and CDR2 SYGVQD (reference sequence). The chain's CDR3 is CASSESIGRERTQYF. For the CDR3, the DNA is TGCGCCAGCAGTGAGTCGATTGGAAGAGAGCGTACGCAGTATTTT.

V and J are TRBV6-1 and TRBJ2-1, with TRBD2 matching over 8 bases. This CDR3 is 15 amino acids long. The V gene end was trimmed by 1 base and the J gene end by 8 bases; junction bases not matched to a gene: 7. Germline V gene sequence: CDR1 MNHNS, CDR2 SASEGT. The CDR3 nucleotides are TGTGCCAGCAGTGAAGTAGGGAGCGGGAGCGATGAGCAGTTCTTC. Protein product: CASSEVGSGSDEQFF.

The gene calls are TRBV19 and TRBJ1-6; 12 bases fit TRBD1. Germline trimming cut 7 bases from V and 6 bases from J; bases unmatched to any gene: 7. The CDR3 extends over 16 amino acids. Germline CDR1 and CDR2: LNHDA and SQIVND (reference sequence). CDR3 sequence: CASTLGDRGLNSPLHF. CDR3 nucleotides: TGTGCCAGTACCCTGGGGGACAGGGGGCTTAATTCACCCCTCCACTTT.

This clone was detected a few times. The CDR3 DNA follows: TGCAGCGTTGAAGTGGGACAGTACACCGGGGAGCTGTTTTTT. Translating gives CSVEVGQYTGELFF. The J gene is TRBJ2-2, the V gene TRBV29-1; TRBD1 matches at 7 bases. Germline V CDR1 and CDR2: SQVTM, ANQGSEA. CDR3 size: 14 residues. Trimming removed 1 base from V and 3 bases from J; junction bases left unmatched: 2.

The V call is TRBV15, the J call TRBJ1-1; tentatively, D is TRBD1 (6 bases). The CDR3 spans 16 residues. Trimming took off 8 bases at V and 1 base at J, with 20 bases between the two ends. From germline, CDR1 is LNHNV and CDR2 YYDKDF (reference sequence). In nucleotides, the CDR3 is TGTGCCACCGCTACGAGGTGGGGGCAGGGGAACACTGAAGCTTTCTTT. Its translation is CATATRWGQGNTEAFF.

The chain has TRBV9 and TRBJ2-1; D is uncertain. This CDR3 region has 14 residues. V lost 7 bases to trimming and J lost 6 bases, with 17 bases between them. Germline V gene sequence: CDR1 SGDLS, CDR2 YYNGEE. CDR3 sequence reads: CASAGDRSVNEQFF. In DNA form, the CDR3 reads TGTGCCAGCGCCGGAGATCGGTCCGTCAATGAGCAGTTCTTC. Supplemented by reference TRBV9 and TRBJ2-1, the full variable domain reads DSGVTQTPKHLITATGQRVTLRCSPRSGDLSVYWYQQSLDQGLQFLIQYYNGEERAKGNILERFSAQQFPDLHSELNLSSLELGDSALYFCASAGDRSVNEQFFGPGTRLTVL.

The chain combines TRBV6-6 with TRBJ2-3; 9 bases line up with TRBD1. Trimming removed 6 bases from V and 4 bases from J; junction bases left unmatched: 8. The V gene's germline CDR1 is MNHNY and CDR2 SVGAGI (reference sequence). The CDR3 has 15 amino acids. CDR3: CASRRPGQGADTQYF. The CDR3 bases are TGTGCCAGCAGGAGACCGGGACAGGGAGCAGATACGCAGTATTTT.

The chain has TRBV29-1 and TRBJ2-7; D not certain. From germline, CDR1 is SQVTM and CDR2 ANQGSEA. The CDR3 is 12 residues long. V lost 0 bases and J 2 bases, leaving 5 bases between the germline ends. The CDR3 region is CSVEEGPYEQYF. The CDR3 DNA follows: TGCAGCGTTGAAGAGGGCCCCTACGAGCAGTACTTC.

The chain joins TRBV2 to TRBJ2-7; TRBD1 is a possible D gene (6 bases). Per germline, CDR1 SNHLY and CDR2 FYNNEI. The length of the CDR3 is 15 residues. The V end lost 9 bases, the J end lost 3 bases, and 21 bases lay between the germline ends. The CDR3 DNA reads TGTGCCAGGCGGTTCAGGACAGTAAGAATCTACGAGCAGTACTTC. This sequence encodes CARRFRTVRIYEQYF.

The chain employs TRBV6-5 and TRBJ1-1, with a weak D call TRBD1 (5 bases). Trimming stripped 7 bases from V and 5 bases from J, with 17 bases between. CDR3 length equals 14 residues. The V gene's germline CDR1 is MNHEY and CDR2 SVGAGI. In DNA, the CDR3 is TGTGCCAGCACTCAGAAGGGGCTGTCGACTGAAGCTTTCTTT. The encoded protein is CASTQKGLSTEAFF.

The rearrangement joins TRBV4-3 to TRBJ2-7; TRBD2 matches at 7 bases. Per germline, CDR1 LGHNA and CDR2 YSLEER. V dropped 1 base and J dropped 4; count of bases not matched to a gene: 7. The CDR3 runs 15 residues. The CDR3 DNA is TGCGCCAGCAGCCAAGGCTCCAGCGGGGATTACGAGCAGTACTTC. This codes for CASSQGSSGDYEQYF.

The chain is built from TRBV19 and TRBJ1-2, with D uncertain. Germline V CDR1 and CDR2: LNHDA, SQIVND (reference sequence). There are 13 residues in the CDR3. V dropped 5 bases and J dropped 5 bases, with 12 bases sitting between them. This chain's CDR3 is CASSLGPAYGYTF. Written as DNA, the CDR3 is TGTGCCAGTAGTCTTGGCCCTGCTTATGGCTACACCTTC.

The chain employs TRBV5-1 and TRBJ2-3; 14 nucleotides line up with TRBD2. The CDR3 runs 17 residues. V dropped 0 bases and J dropped 6; count of bases not matched to a gene: 6. Germline V lookup: CDR1 SGHRS, CDR2 YFSETQ. The CDR3, as DNA: TGCGCCAGCAGCTTGGCGGGACTAGCGGGAGCCCGGGATACGCAGTATTTT. Protein product: CASSLAGLAGARDTQYF.

The chain is built from TRBV27 and TRBJ2-6; D is unresolved. CDR1 MNHEY and CDR2 SMNVEV come from the germline V gene (reference sequence). Between the trimmed V and J ends, which lost 7 bases and 0 bases, there was a span of 16 bases. The CDR3 totals 17 residues. CDR3 DNA sequence: TGTGCCAGCATGGGCGCCAGACCGAGCTCTGGGGCCAACGTCCTGACTTTC. Protein product: CASMGARPSSGANVLTF.

The chain employs TRBV10-3 and TRBJ2-7; 7 bases are a match to TRBD1. CDR3 length: 14 amino acids. Germline V gene sequence: CDR1 ENHRY, CDR2 SYGVKD. After removal of 5 bases from V and 5 bases from J, the junction contained 9 bases not matched to a gene. CDR3 residues: CAISMTGLGNEQYF. As DNA, the CDR3 is TGTGCCATCAGTATGACAGGGTTGGGGAACGAGCAGTACTTC.

This clone was observed once. The genes are TRBV6-4 and TRBJ2-2, with no clear D. Germline V gene data show CDR1 as MRHNA and CDR2 as SNTAGT. The CDR3 covers 14 residues. Trimming took 10 bases from V and 1 from J, leaving 13 bases between them. This CDR3 is CAMRLLKNTGELFF. The DNA of the CDR3 is TGTGCCATGCGACTCCTAAAGAACACCGGGGAGCTGTTTTTT.

J is TRBJ2-1 and V is TRBV9; TRBD2 matches 11 bases. J was trimmed by 10 bases and V by 2 bases; bases with no gene match: 5. The germline V gene encodes CDR1 SGDLS and CDR2 YYNGEE. This CDR3 has 14 residues. As DNA, the CDR3 is TGTGCCAGCAGCGTCAATAGCGGGAGGGAAGAGCAGTTCTTC. It specifies CASSVNSGREEQFF. Together with reference TRBV9 and TRBJ2-1, the CDR3 gives the full variable domain: DSGVTQTPKHLITATGQRVTLRCSPRSGDLSVYWYQQSLDQGLQFLIQYYNGEERAKGNILERFSAQQFPDLHSELNLSSLELGDSALYFCASSVNSGREEQFFGPGTRLTVL.

The chain is built from TRBV2 and TRBJ1-2, with 9 bases lining up with TRBD1. Trimming took 3 bases from V and 10 from J; bases not matched to a gene: 15. The CDR3 covers 16 residues. CDR1 and CDR2 from the germline V gene are SNHLY and FYNNEI. CDR3 sequence reads: CASSEEQGAFLLIYTF. In nucleotides, the CDR3 is TGTGCCAGCAGTGAGGAACAGGGGGCGTTTCTTTTAATCTACACCTTC.

The chain has TRBV6-1 and TRBJ2-5; TRBD2 might be the D (6 bases). Germline V gene data show CDR1 as MNHNS and CDR2 as SASEGT. The CDR3 covers 17 residues. Deletions cut 2 bases from V and 0 bases from J, with 16 bases between. Here the CDR3 reads CASSEMAGNLYQETQYF. CDR3 DNA: TGTGCCAGCAGTGAAATGGCGGGGAACCTTTACCAAGAGACCCAGTACTTC.

The chain couples TRBV2 to TRBJ2-7; 7 nucleotides agree with TRBD1. V gave up 8 bases and J gave up 3 bases; unmatched junction bases: 7. Germline-derived CDR1 and CDR2 are SNHLY and FYNNEI. The CDR3 spans 13 residues. The CDR3 DNA is TGTGCCAGCCAAAAGACAGGGAACTACGAGCAGTACTTC. As protein: CASQKTGNYEQYF.